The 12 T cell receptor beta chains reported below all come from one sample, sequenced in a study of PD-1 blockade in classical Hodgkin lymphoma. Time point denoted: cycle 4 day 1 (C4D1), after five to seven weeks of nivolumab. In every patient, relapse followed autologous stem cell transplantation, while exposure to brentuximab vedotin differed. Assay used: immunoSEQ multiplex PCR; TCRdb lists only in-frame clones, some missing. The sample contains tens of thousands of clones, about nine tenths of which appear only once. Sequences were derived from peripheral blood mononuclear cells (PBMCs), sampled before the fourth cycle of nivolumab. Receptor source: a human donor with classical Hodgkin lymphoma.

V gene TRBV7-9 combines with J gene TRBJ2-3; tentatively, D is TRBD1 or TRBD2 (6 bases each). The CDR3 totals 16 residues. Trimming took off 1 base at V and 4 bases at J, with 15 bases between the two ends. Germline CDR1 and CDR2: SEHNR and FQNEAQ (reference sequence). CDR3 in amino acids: CASSLVDYRGPDTQYF. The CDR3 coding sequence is TGTGCCAGCAGCTTAGTCGACTACCGGGGGCCAGATACGCAGTATTTT.

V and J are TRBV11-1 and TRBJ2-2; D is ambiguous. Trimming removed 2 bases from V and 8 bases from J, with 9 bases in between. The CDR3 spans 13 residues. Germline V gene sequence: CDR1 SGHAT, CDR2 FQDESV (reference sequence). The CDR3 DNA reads TGTGCCAGCAGCTTACTGCAGGTTGGGGAGCTGTTTTTT. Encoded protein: CASSLLQVGELFF. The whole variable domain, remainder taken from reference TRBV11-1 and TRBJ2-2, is EAEVAQSPRYKITEKSQAVAFWCDPISGHATLYWYRQILGQGPELLVQFQDESVVDDSQLPKDRFSAERLKGVDSTLKIQPAELGDSAMYLCASSLLQVGELFFGEGSRLTVL.

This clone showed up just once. Here the CDR3 reads CASSISSALYSNQPQHF. The CDR3 nucleotides are TGTGCCAGTAGTATTTCTTCGGCCCTATATAGCAATCAGCCCCAGCATTTT. The chain has TRBV19 and TRBJ1-5; D not resolved. This CDR3 comprises 17 residues. Germline CDR1 is LNHDA and CDR2 is SQIVND (reference sequence). Between the trimmed V and J ends, which lost 3 bases and 0 bases, there was a span of 15 bases.

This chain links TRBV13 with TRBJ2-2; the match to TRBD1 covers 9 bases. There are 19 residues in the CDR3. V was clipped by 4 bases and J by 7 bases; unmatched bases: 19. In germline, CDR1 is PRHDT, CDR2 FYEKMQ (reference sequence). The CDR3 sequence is CASSSLYVRDRERSGELFF. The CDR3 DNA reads TGTGCCAGCAGCTCCCTGTACGTCCGGGACAGGGAGCGGAGCGGGGAGCTGTTTTTT.

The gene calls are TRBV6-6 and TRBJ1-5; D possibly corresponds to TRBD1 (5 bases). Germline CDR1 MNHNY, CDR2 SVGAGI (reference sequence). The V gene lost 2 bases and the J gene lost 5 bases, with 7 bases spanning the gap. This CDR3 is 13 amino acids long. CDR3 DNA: TGTGCCAGCAGTTACGTAGGGGATCAGCCCCAGCATTTT. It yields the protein CASSYVGDQPQHF.

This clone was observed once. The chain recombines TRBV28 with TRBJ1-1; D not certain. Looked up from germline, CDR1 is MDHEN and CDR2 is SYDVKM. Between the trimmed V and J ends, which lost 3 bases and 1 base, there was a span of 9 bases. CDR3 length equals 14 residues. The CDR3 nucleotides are TGTGCCAGCAGTTTTTTAAGGGAGAACACTGAAGCTTTCTTT. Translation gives CASSFLRENTEAFF.

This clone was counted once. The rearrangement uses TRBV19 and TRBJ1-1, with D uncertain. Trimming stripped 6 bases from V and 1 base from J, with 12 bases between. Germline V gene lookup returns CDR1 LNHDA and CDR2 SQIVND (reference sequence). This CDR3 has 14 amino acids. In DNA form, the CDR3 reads TGTGCCAGTAGCCGATTCGACGGGAACACTGAAGCTTTCTTT. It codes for CASSRFDGNTEAFF.

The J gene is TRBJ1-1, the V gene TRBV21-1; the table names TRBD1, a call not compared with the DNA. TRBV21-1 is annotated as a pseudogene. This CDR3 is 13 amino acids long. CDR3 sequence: CASSKLGQGEAFF. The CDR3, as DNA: TGTGCCAGCAGCAAATTAGGACAGGGGGAGGCTTTCTTT.

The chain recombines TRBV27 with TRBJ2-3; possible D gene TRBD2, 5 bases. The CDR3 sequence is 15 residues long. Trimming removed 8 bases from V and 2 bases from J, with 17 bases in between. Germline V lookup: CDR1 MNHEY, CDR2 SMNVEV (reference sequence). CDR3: CASRDIVSTTDTQYF. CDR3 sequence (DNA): TGTGCCAGCCGGGATATCGTCTCCACCACAGATACGCAGTATTTT.

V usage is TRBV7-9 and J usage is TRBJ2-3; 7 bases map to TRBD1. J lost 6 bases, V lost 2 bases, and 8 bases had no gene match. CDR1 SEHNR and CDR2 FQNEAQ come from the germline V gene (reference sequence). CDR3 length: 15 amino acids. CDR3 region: CASSLWPGGVDTQYF. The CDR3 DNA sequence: TGTGCCAGCAGCTTATGGCCAGGGGGAGTGGATACGCAGTATTTT.

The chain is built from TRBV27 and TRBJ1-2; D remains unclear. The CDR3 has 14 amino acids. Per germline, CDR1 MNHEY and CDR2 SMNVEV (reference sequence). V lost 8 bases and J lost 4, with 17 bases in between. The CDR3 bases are TGTGCCAGCTCTACCCTTTCATCGGCCTATGGCTACACCTTC. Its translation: CASSTLSSAYGYTF.

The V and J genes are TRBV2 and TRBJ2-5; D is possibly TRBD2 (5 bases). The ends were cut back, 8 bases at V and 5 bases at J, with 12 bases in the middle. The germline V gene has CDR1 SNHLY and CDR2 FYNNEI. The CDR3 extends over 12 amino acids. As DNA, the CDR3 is TGTGCCAGCGAGTCAACGGGGGAGACCCAGTACTTC. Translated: CASESTGETQYF.